This TCR beta chain was obtained from a study of cytomegalovirus exposure and HLA in healthy donors. The germline V gene encodes CDR1 SGDLS and CDR2 YYNGEE. The CDR3 length is 12 residues. The junction had 5 bases not matched to a gene; V was cut back by 5 bases and J by 8 bases. This clone was seen only once. A multiplex PCR was run with 60 Vbeta primers and 13 Jbeta primers. Method: immunoSEQ multiplex PCR; TCRdb's copy keeps in-frame clones and lacks some. The sample includes 150,000 to 200,000 clones, roughly 80% of them seen just once. Though probably carrying unrecorded immune exposures, donors were nominally healthy at sampling.

The rearrangement links TRBV9 to TRBJ1-2; 8 nucleotides align to TRBD1. The sample comprised PBMCs. The TCR comes from a man aged 25 to 40 in good health and CMV-seronegative. The CDR3 reads CASSGQGWGYTF. CDR3 sequence (DNA): TGTGCCAGCAGTGGACAGGGTTGGGGCTACACCTTC. The whole variable domain, remainder taken from reference TRBV9 and TRBJ1-2, is DSGVTQTPKHLITATGQRVTLRCSPRSGDLSVYWYQQSLDQGLQFLIQYYNGEERAKGNILERFSAQQFPDLHSELNLSSLELGDSALYFCASSGQGWGYTFGSGTRLTVV.